Listed below are T cell receptor beta chains from one sample, sequenced in a study of a mutant IDH1 vaccine in newly diagnosed glioma. TCRdb keeps only in-frame clones here, not all; method: immunoSEQ multiplex PCR. The sample shows 50,000 to 75,000 clones, more than 85% of them seen only once. This specimen was PBMCs, taken from a glioma patient treated with radiotherapy, temozolomide or both. The receptors were sampled from a middle-aged man with glioma. The CDR3 runs from the conserved cysteine through the conserved F or W. D genes are given only for firm matches. Not all rows give a size; the values are once, few, many and, for expanded clones, a class.

d_call,j_call,clone_size,v_call,cdr3_length,cdr3_aa,cdr3_nt
TRBD1,TRBJ2-7,-,TRBV7-3,14,CASSLGTGTYEQYF,TGTGCCAGCAGCTTAGGGACAGGTACCTACGAGCAGTACTTC
-,TRBJ2-7,-,TRBV15,15,CATSSHRDPTYEQYF,TGTGCCACCAGCAGTCACCGGGACCCAACCTACGAGCAGTACTTC
-,TRBJ2-7,-,TRBV30,8,CAWYEQYF,TGTGCCTGGTACGAGCAGTACTTC
TRBD1,TRBJ1-5,-,TRBV4-1,20,CASSHHRQGAATDFNQPQHF,TGCGCCAGCAGCCACCACAGACAGGGGGCCGCGACAGATTTCAATCAGCCCCAGCATTTT
-,TRBJ1-1,-,TRBV6-5,13,CASNLGRNTEAFF,TGTGCCAGCAACTTAGGGAGGAACACTGAAGCTTTCTTT
-,TRBJ1-1,-,TRBV30,14,CAWSPGTVNTEAFF,TGTGCCTGGAGCCCCGGGACGGTGAACACTGAAGCTTTCTTT
-,TRBJ2-3,-,TRBV9,14,CASSPRRDTDTQYF,TGTGCCAGCAGCCCCCGCCGAGACACAGATACGCAGTATTTT
TRBD2,TRBJ2-7,-,TRBV30,15,CAWSVRGLAAYEQYF,TGTGCCTGGAGTGTACGAGGACTAGCGGCCTACGAGCAGTACTTC
-,TRBJ2-7,-,TRBV5-4,14,CASSLGAGAYEQYF,TGTGCCAGCAGCTTGGGGGCAGGCGCCTACGAGCAGTACTTC
-,TRBJ1-3,once,TRBV6-5,15,CASRIQENSGNTIYF,TGTGCCAGCAGGATACAGGAGAACTCTGGAAACACCATATATTTT
TRBD2,TRBJ2-2,-,TRBV29-1,13,CSVRTSDTGELFF,TGCAGCGTACGGACTAGCGACACCGGGGAGCTGTTTTTT
-,TRBJ2-7,-,TRBV4-1,13,CASSQQGTYEQYF,TGCGCCAGCAGCCAGCAGGGGACCTACGAGCAGTACTTC
TRBD1,TRBJ1-5,-,TRBV19,16,CASSIEGQVINQPQHF,TGTGCCAGTAGTATAGAGGGACAGGTGATCAATCAGCCCCAGCATTTT
-,TRBJ1-3,-,TRBV7-2,15,CASSPMQGSGNTIYF,TGTGCCAGCAGCCCGATGCAGGGCTCTGGAAACACCATATATTTT
-,TRBJ1-3,-,TRBV6-1,13,CASRGTGGNTIYF,TGTGCCAGCAGGGGGACGGGAGGGAACACCATATATTTT
-,TRBJ2-7,-,TRBV6-5,10,CASGRHEQYF,TGTGCCAGCGGGCGCCACGAGCAGTACTTC
TRBD2,TRBJ2-2,-,TRBV6-4,15,CASSDSAGAVGELFF,TGTGCCAGCAGTGACTCAGCGGGGGCGGTCGGCGAGCTGTTTTTT
-,TRBJ2-7,-,TRBV4-3,15,CASSHVYQGNYEQYF,TGCGCCAGCAGCCACGTATACCAGGGGAACTACGAGCAGTACTTC